The 21 T cell receptor beta chains below were found in one sample sequenced in a study of T cells after yellow fever vaccination. TCRdb processed the 5' RACE reads anew with MiXCR; each CDR3 protein has one entry. The repertoire holds approximately 250,000 distinct CDR3 sequences, with 3.6% as singletons. The sample here was PBMCs, taken 15 days after the yellow fever booster vaccination. These receptor sequences come from a man aged 18-30 years who received the YFV17D yellow fever vaccine.

In its sample, this clonotype was seen many times. The gene calls are TRBV6-2 or TRBV6-3 and TRBJ2-7; TRBD2 aligns across 7 bases. This CDR3 contains 14 residues. Germline CDR1 MNHEY, CDR2 SVGEGT. The ends lost 6 bases at V and 5 bases at J; junction bases unmatched: 10. In DNA form, the CDR3 reads TGTGCCAGCAGCCAACTAGCGCTCGGGGACGAGCAGTACTTC. This translates into CASSQLALGDEQYF.

This clonotype has at least ten counts. Germline and junction disagree at one end, which may indicate a read error. The J gene is TRBJ2-7, the V gene TRBV18; 7 nucleotides match TRBD1. The CDR3 runs 14 residues. Per germline, CDR1 KGHSH and CDR2 LQKENI. CDR3 sequence: CATSWTGQSYEQYF. Here the CDR3 DNA reads TGTGCCACCTCATGGACAGGACAATCCTACGAGCAGTACTTC.

This clonotype was seen at least ten times. The rearrangement links TRBV6-6 to TRBJ1-6, with D possibly matching TRBD1 (5 bases). In germline, CDR1 is MNHNY, CDR2 SVGAGI (reference sequence). V was clipped by 0 bases and J by 5 bases, with 23 bases between them. The CDR3 totals 20 residues. The CDR3 loop is CASSYSSRDWGTSDNSPLHF. CDR3 nucleotide sequence: TGTGCCAGCAGTTACTCGAGTCGGGATTGGGGGACCTCGGATAATTCACCCCTCCACTTT.

This clonotype was seen at least ten times. This chain uses TRBV18 with TRBJ2-5; no definite D call. Trimming removed 3 bases from V and 5 bases from J, with 7 bases in between. Per the germline V gene, CDR1 is KGHSH and CDR2 is LQKENI. CDR3 size: 12 residues. The CDR3 nucleotides are TGTGCCAGCTCACCGGCCTCGGAGACCCAGTACTTC. Its translation is CASSPASETQYF.

This clonotype occurred many times. The chain has TRBV5-1 and TRBJ1-1; D might be TRBD1 (5 bases). Per the germline V gene, CDR1 is SGHRS and CDR2 is YFSETQ. V was clipped by 0 bases and J by 7 bases, with 13 bases between them. The CDR3 has 14 residues. The CDR3 spells CASSLGGTYNEAFF. For the CDR3, the DNA is TGCGCCAGCAGCTTGGGGGGCACGTACAATGAAGCTTTCTTT.

There are a few counts of this clonotype. V and J are TRBV25-1 and TRBJ2-7; D gene ambiguous. The CDR3 spans 14 residues. CDR1 MGHDK and CDR2 SYGVNS come from the germline V gene. V was pared by 5 bases and J by 5 bases, with 16 bases between. CDR3 sequence reads: CASSPRLGIDEQYF. CDR3 nucleotides: TGTGCCAGCAGTCCTCGACTGGGGATCGACGAGCAGTACTTC.

This clonotype has at least ten counts. The V gene is TRBV7-2, the J gene TRBJ2-1, with 8 positions matching TRBD2. The trim removed 5 bases at V and 6 bases at J, leaving 9 bases unmatched. The CDR3 consists of 15 residues. The V gene's germline CDR1 is SGHTA and CDR2 FQGNSA. The CDR3 sequence: CASSLNSGGINEQFF. CDR3 nucleotides: TGTGCCAGCAGCCTTAACAGCGGGGGTATCAATGAGCAGTTCTTC.

This clonotype has a count of ten or more. This sequence joins TRBV12-3 or TRBV12-4 and TRBJ2-3, with unresolved D. The length of the CDR3 is 14 residues. Trimming cost V 5 bases and J 0 bases, with 9 bases left between them. The CDR3 region is CASSPPQSTDTQYF. CDR3 nucleotide sequence: TGTGCCAGCAGTCCCCCACAGAGCACAGATACGCAGTATTTT.

This clonotype was counted ten times or more. The gene calls are TRBV30 and TRBJ2-7, with D perhaps matching TRBD1 or TRBD2 (5 bases each). CDR1 GTSNPN and CDR2 SVGIG come from the germline V gene (reference sequence). This CDR3 is 13 amino acids long. V lost 5 bases and J lost 3, with 14 bases in between. Here the CDR3 DNA reads TGTGCCTGGTCCCTCGGGACGATCTACGAGCAGTACTTC. As protein: CAWSLGTIYEQYF.

This clonotype has ten or more counts. The CDR3 spells CASSHKQGVVYGYTF. The CDR3 DNA is TGCGCCAGCAGCCACAAACAGGGGGTAGTCTATGGCTACACCTTC. The V and J genes are TRBV4-3 and TRBJ1-2; 8 positions match TRBD1. The CDR3 loop spans 15 amino acids. The J segment lost 4 bases and the V segment lost 3 bases, leaving 7 bases of the junction unmatched. CDR1 LGHNA and CDR2 YSLEER come from the germline V gene.

The chain carries TRBV5-1 and TRBJ2-5; D tentatively reads TRBD1 or TRBD2 (5 bases each). The CDR3 consists of 14 residues. Deletions cut 7 bases from V and 5 bases from J, with 18 bases between. Looked up from germline, CDR1 is SGHRS and CDR2 is YFSETQ. This CDR3 is CASGRDARGETQYF. As DNA, the CDR3 is TGCGCCAGCGGCCGGGACGCTCGAGGGGAGACCCAGTACTTC.

The chain combines TRBV20-1 with TRBJ2-1, with D maybe TRBD2 (5 bases). Trimming left V 4 bases short and J 7 bases short, with 11 bases between. There are 12 residues in the CDR3. Germline V gene sequence: CDR1 DFQATT, CDR2 SNEGSKA (reference sequence). The CDR3 reads CSATDWLNEQFF. The DNA of the CDR3 is TGCAGTGCTACGGACTGGTTAAATGAGCAGTTCTTC.

This clonotype came up many times. V usage is TRBV6-5 and J usage is TRBJ1-1; D might be TRBD1 (5 bases). The germline CDR1 and CDR2 sequences are MNHEY and SVGAGI. The CDR3 loop spans 15 amino acids. With 2 bases removed from V and 2 bases from J, the gap between germline ends came to 12 bases. CDR3 DNA: TGTGCCAGCAGTTACCAGGGTCGGAGAAACACTGAAGCTTTCTTT. Translation gives CASSYQGRRNTEAFF.

This clonotype was recorded many times. CDR3 sequence: CSAKMTDNSPLHF. DNA for the CDR3: TGCAGTGCCAAGATGACAGACAATTCACCCCTCCACTTT. This sequence joins TRBV20-1 and TRBJ1-6; D might be TRBD1 (5 bases). V dropped 6 bases and J dropped 7 bases, with 13 bases sitting between them. This CDR3 has 13 residues. CDR1 is DFQATT and CDR2 is SNEGSKA in the germline V gene (reference sequence).

Ten or more counts support this clonotype. This sequence joins TRBV7-2 and TRBJ2-1, with a possible D match to TRBD1 (7 bases). V was pared by 6 bases and J by 8 bases, with 14 bases between. CDR3 length equals 13 residues. Per germline, CDR1 SGHTA and CDR2 FQGNSA. The DNA for the CDR3 is TGTGCCAGCAGATCAGGGGGGAAGGATGAGCAGTTCTTC. Translated: CASRSGGKDEQFF.

This clonotype showed up many times. CDR3 in DNA: TGTGCCAGCAGCCCAGGACGGATGAGGACCTACGAGCAGTACTTC. Protein: CASSPGRMRTYEQYF. The rearrangement joins TRBV5-5 to TRBJ2-7; D is ambiguous. Germline CDR1 reads SGHKS; CDR2 reads YYEKEE (reference sequence). Trimming cost V 4 bases and J 2 bases, with 16 bases left between them. The CDR3 sequence is 15 residues long. Full variable domain (rest looked up from reference TRBV5-5 and TRBJ2-7): DAGVTQSPTHLIKTRGQQVTLRCSPISGHKSVSWYQQVLGQGPQFIFQYYEKEERGRGNFPDRFSARQFPNYSSELNVNALLLGDSALYLCASSPGRMRTYEQYFGPGTRLTVT.

This clonotype has ten or more counts. The chain carries TRBV7-9 and TRBJ1-2; D not resolved. Germline-derived CDR1 and CDR2 are SEHNR and FQNEAQ (reference sequence). Between the trimmed V and J ends, which lost 3 bases and 0 bases, there was a span of 5 bases. The CDR3 is 13 residues long. This chain's CDR3 is CASSFAANYGYTF. The DNA for the CDR3 is TGTGCCAGCAGCTTCGCCGCTAACTATGGCTACACCTTC.

This clonotype was seen many times. The chain recombines TRBV20-1 with TRBJ1-1; perhaps TRBD1 as D (6 bases). Trimming shortened V by 2 bases and J by 5 bases, and 15 bases separated the two germline ends. This CDR3 spans 14 amino acids. The germline V gene has CDR1 DFQATT and CDR2 SNEGSKA (reference sequence). CDR3 sequence reads: CSARWGARFTEAFF. For the CDR3, the DNA is TGCAGTGCTAGATGGGGGGCAAGGTTTACTGAAGCTTTCTTT.

In this sample, this clonotype turned up many times. The chain joins TRBV29-1 to TRBJ2-7, with D maybe TRBD1 (6 bases). Trimming removed 1 base from V and 2 bases from J, with 21 bases in between. CDR1 is SQVTM, CDR2 ANQGSEA, per germline. This CDR3 spans 17 amino acids. The CDR3 coding sequence is TGCAGCGTTGAAGCAAAGAGGACAGCATCGGGCACCTACGAGCAGTACTTC. It specifies CSVEAKRTASGTYEQYF.

This clonotype showed up many times. The chain joins TRBV3-1 to TRBJ2-5, with D maybe TRBD1 (5 bases). This CDR3 region has 13 residues. Germline V CDR1 and CDR2: LGHDT, YNNKEL (reference sequence). V lost 4 bases, J lost 5 bases, and 11 bases lay in between. CDR3 nucleotides: TGTGCCAGCAGCCGGGGCCTCGGGGAGACCCAGTACTTC. Translated: CASSRGLGETQYF.

This clonotype was observed many times. The CDR3 loop reads CASSHGGYEQFF. Here the CDR3 DNA reads TGTGCCAGCAGTCATGGGGGCTATGAGCAGTTCTTC. This sequence joins TRBV5-5 and TRBJ2-1; TRBD1 is a possible D gene (6 bases). The length of the CDR3 is 12 residues. Deletions cut 5 bases from V and 8 bases from J, with 11 bases between. Germline assignment: CDR1 SGHKS and CDR2 YYEKEE (reference sequence).